This T cell receptor beta chain comes out of a study of CD8 T cells in ankylosing spondylitis. The study, taken as a whole, reports: Seemingly characteristic of ankylosing spondylitis blood was a TCR beta motif consisting of roughly 8 highly homologous variants. Reports say disease-linked clones showed up significantly more in matched ankylosing spondylitis synovial fluid.

V was clipped by 5 bases and J by 5 bases; unmatched bases: 12. There are 15 residues in the CDR3. Germline-derived CDR1 and CDR2 are SQVTM and ANQGSEA. This clonotype was counted only a few times. Its antigen is unidentified. Using its own MiXCR run on the 5' RACE reads, TCRdb lists one record per CDR3 protein. This table holds about 500,000 distinct CDR3 sequences, about 5.2% found once. Source material: blood, either unsorted or a sorted T cell fraction (not recorded which). The rearrangement uses TRBV29-1 and TRBJ2-3; 8 bases agree with TRBD2. This clonotype was obtained from a male donor with ankylosing spondylitis. The CDR3 sequence is CSVRQSAGAVDTQYF. The CDR3 region has the DNA TGCAGCGTTCGCCAGTCAGCGGGAGCGGTAGATACGCAGTATTTT.